The 3 T cell receptor beta chains listed next were all sequenced from one sample in a study of PD-1 blockade in classical Hodgkin lymphoma. Produced via immunoSEQ multiplex PCR; TCRdb's table is partial and in-frame only. Counted here are roughly 16,000 clones, about 80% occurring once; the ten biggest clones make up 27%. After autologous stem cell transplantation all patients relapsed, and prior brentuximab vedotin exposure differed between cohorts. Sequences were derived from peripheral blood mononuclear cells (PBMCs), sampled before the second cycle of nivolumab. These receptors all come from a human donor with classical Hodgkin lymphoma.

This clone was detected only a few times. The V call is TRBV7-9, the J call TRBJ2-4, with 9 bases aligning to TRBD1. Germline values: CDR1 SEHNR, CDR2 FQNEAQ (reference sequence). The CDR3 is made up of 18 amino acids. V lost 5 bases to trimming and J lost 0 bases; unmatched junction nucleotides: 11. CDR3 nucleotides: TGTGCCAGCAGCCGAACAGGGGGCGGATATCTAGCCAAAAACATTCAGTACTTC. It translates to CASSRTGGGYLAKNIQYF. The variable domain in full, with the rest retrieved from reference TRBV7-9 and TRBJ2-4, is DTGVSQNPRHKITKRGQNVTFRCDPISEHNRLYWYRQTLGQGPEFLTYFQNEAQLEKSRLLSDRFSAERPKGSFSTLEIQRTEQGDSAMYLCASSRTGGGYLAKNIQYFGAGTRLSVL.

The chain joins TRBV9 to TRBJ2-5; TRBD2 matches at 13 bases. Trimming took 3 bases from V and 6 from J; bases not matched to a gene: 5. Germline-derived CDR1 and CDR2 are SGDLS and YYNGEE. The CDR3 consists of 15 residues. Here the CDR3 DNA reads TGTGCCAGCAGCGACGGGACTAGCGGGGTGAAGACCCAGTACTTC. Translated, it gives CASSDGTSGVKTQYF.

The chain joins TRBV5-1 to TRBJ2-7; 12 nucleotides line up with TRBD2. The germline V gene has CDR1 SGHRS and CDR2 YFSETQ. CDR3 length equals 16 residues. V lost 0 bases and J lost 6; bases outside the gene matches: 7. The CDR3 nucleotides are TGCGCCAGCAGCTTGGAGCTAGCGGGGGGGCTAAGCGAGCAGTACTTC. Translating gives CASSLELAGGLSEQYF.